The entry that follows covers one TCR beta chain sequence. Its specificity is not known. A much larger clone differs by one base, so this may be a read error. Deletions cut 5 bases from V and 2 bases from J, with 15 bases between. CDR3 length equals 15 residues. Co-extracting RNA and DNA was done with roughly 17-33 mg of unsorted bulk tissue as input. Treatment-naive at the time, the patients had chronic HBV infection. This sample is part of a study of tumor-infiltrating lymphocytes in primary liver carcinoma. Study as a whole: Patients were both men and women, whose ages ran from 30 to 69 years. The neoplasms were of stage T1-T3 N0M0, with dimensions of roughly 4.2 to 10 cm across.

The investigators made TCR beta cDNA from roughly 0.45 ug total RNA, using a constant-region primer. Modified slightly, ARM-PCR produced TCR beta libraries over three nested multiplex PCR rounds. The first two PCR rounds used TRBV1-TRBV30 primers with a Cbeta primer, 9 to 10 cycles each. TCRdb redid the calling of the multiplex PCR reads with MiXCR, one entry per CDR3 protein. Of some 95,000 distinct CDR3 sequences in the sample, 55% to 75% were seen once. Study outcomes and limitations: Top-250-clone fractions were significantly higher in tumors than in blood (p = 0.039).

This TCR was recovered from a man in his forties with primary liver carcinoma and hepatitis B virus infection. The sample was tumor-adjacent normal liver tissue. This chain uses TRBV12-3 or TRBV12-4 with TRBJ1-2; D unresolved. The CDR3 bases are TGTGCCAGCAGTCCTTGGTGGGGAACCAACTATGGCTACACCTTC. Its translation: CASSPWWGTNYGYTF.